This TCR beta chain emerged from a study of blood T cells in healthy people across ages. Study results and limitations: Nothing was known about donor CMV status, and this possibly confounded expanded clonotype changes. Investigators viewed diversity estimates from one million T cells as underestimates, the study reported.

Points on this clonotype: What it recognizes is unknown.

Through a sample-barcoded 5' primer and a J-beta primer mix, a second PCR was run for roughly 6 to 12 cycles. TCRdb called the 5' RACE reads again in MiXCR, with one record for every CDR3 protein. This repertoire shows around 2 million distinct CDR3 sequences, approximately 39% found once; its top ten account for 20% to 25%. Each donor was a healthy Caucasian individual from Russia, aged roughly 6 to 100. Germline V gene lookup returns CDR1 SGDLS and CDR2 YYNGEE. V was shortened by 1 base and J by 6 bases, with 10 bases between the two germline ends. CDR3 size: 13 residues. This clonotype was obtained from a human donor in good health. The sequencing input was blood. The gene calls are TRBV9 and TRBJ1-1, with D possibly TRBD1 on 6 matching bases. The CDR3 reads CASSVQGKSEAFF. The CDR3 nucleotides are TGTGCCAGCAGCGTACAGGGGAAATCTGAAGCTTTCTTT.